These 17 T cell receptor beta chains share one sample of origin, sequenced in a study of a mutant IDH1 vaccine in newly diagnosed glioma. Produced via immunoSEQ multiplex PCR; TCRdb's table is partial and in-frame only. The top ten hold less than 6.5% of the sample, which has 40,000 or so clones, about 84% seen once. These receptors' targets are unknown. Stated time point: week 5, during vaccination. Each dose delivered 300 ug of mutant IDH1 20-mer peptide subcutaneously with imiquimod. The source material was PBMCs, sampled from a glioma patient whose treatment included an IDH1 peptide vaccine. Receptors were obtained from a man aged 40-49 years with glioma.

The J gene is TRBJ2-3, the V gene TRBV19, with TRBD2 matching 8 bases. This CDR3 is built from 13 residues. V shed 4 bases and J 10 bases; nucleotides not matched to a gene: 7. From germline, CDR1 is LNHDA and CDR2 SQIVND (reference sequence). The DNA for the CDR3 is TGTGCCAGTAGTACAAGGACTAGCCTGCCGCAGTATTTT. This sequence encodes CASSTRTSLPQYF.

The chain recombines TRBV27 with TRBJ2-3; D gene uncertain. The CDR3 contains 11 residues. Germline CDR1 MNHEY, CDR2 SMNVEV (reference sequence). V was cut by 1 base and J by 7 bases, with 3 bases left in between. The CDR3 reads CASSLYYTQYF. CDR3 bases: TGTGCCAGCAGTTTATACTATACGCAGTATTTT.

The sample holds one count of this clone. This chain uses TRBV7-2 with TRBJ2-7, with 12 bases matching TRBD2. Trimming removed 3 bases from V and 7 bases from J; junction bases left unmatched: 10. Per germline, CDR1 SGHTA and CDR2 FQGNSA. CDR3 length: 16 amino acids. As DNA, the CDR3 is TGTGCCAGCAGCTTCTCATACCTAACTAGCGGGGGGGAGCAGTACTTC. Protein: CASSFSYLTSGGEQYF.

This chain joins TRBV5-4 and TRBJ2-3; a possible D gene is TRBD2 (6 bases). Germline lookup yields CDR1 SGHNT and CDR2 YYREEE (reference sequence). Trimming cost V 0 bases and J 3 bases, with 11 bases left between them. The CDR3 runs to 15 residues. Here the CDR3 reads CASSLGAGSTDTQYF. The CDR3 DNA follows: TGTGCCAGCAGCTTGGGGGCGGGGTCAACAGATACGCAGTATTTT.

V gene TRBV9 combines with J gene TRBJ1-2; the match to TRBD1 covers 8 bases. The CDR3 contains 14 residues. Germline V gives CDR1 SGDLS, CDR2 YYNGEE. V lost 3 bases to trimming and J lost 4 bases; unmatched junction nucleotides: 5. The CDR3 DNA follows: TGTGCCAGCAGCGAGAACAGGGGGGGCTATGGCTACACCTTC. It specifies CASSENRGGYGYTF. Full variable domain (missing parts from reference TRBV9 and TRBJ1-2): DSGVTQTPKHLITATGQRVTLRCSPRSGDLSVYWYQQSLDQGLQFLIQYYNGEERAKGNILERFSAQQFPDLHSELNLSSLELGDSALYFCASSENRGGYGYTFGSGTRLTVV.

This chain connects TRBV7-2 to TRBJ1-3; D is unclear. The germline V gene has CDR1 SGHTA and CDR2 FQGNSA. This CDR3 is built from 15 residues. V was shortened by 4 bases and J by 0 bases, with 10 bases between the two germline ends. The CDR3 coding sequence is TGTGCCAGCAGCTGGTCAGGCTCCTCTGGAAACACCATATATTTT. Translated, it gives CASSWSGSSGNTIYF.

This rearrangement joins TRBV6-1 to TRBJ1-5; no clear D. The V gene's germline CDR1 is MNHNS and CDR2 SASEGT. The CDR3 contains 13 residues. The V end lost 3 bases, the J end lost 6 bases, and 9 bases lay between the germline ends. CDR3 loop: CASSDWVGQPQHF. The DNA for the CDR3 is TGTGCCAGCAGTGATTGGGTTGGTCAGCCCCAGCATTTT.

The rearrangement uses TRBV5-4 and TRBJ2-2; TRBD1 matches at 7 bases. Germline CDR1 SGHNT, CDR2 YYREEE (reference sequence). The CDR3 extends over 14 amino acids. V was pared by 5 bases and J by 5 bases, with 6 bases of the junction left unmatched. CDR3 sequence: CASRRDSQTGELFF. As DNA, the CDR3 is TGTGCCAGCAGACGGGACAGCCAAACCGGGGAGCTGTTTTTT.

A few counts support this clone. The V and J genes are TRBV29-1 and TRBJ2-6; D not resolved. The CDR3 is 14 amino acids. Germline CDR1 reads SQVTM; CDR2 reads ANQGSEA. V lost 4 bases to trimming and J lost 0 bases, with 7 bases between them. This chain's CDR3 is CSVVVYSGANVLTF. The CDR3 DNA is TGCAGCGTTGTAGTTTACTCTGGGGCCAACGTCCTGACTTTC.

This sequence joins TRBV2 and TRBJ2-7; D not certain. CDR3 length: 12 amino acids. Germline CDR1 and CDR2: SNHLY and FYNNEI. Deletions cut 4 bases from V and 4 bases from J, with 8 bases between. The CDR3 spells CASSVGPYEQYF. As DNA, the CDR3 is TGTGCCAGCAGTGTAGGGCCGTACGAGCAGTACTTC. Full variable domain (missing parts from reference TRBV2 and TRBJ2-7): EPEVTQTPSHQVTQMGQEVILRCVPISNHLYFYWYRQILGQKVEFLVSFYNNEISEKSEIFDDQFSVERPDGSNFTLKIRSTKLEDSAMYFCASSVGPYEQYFGPGTRLTVT.

The rearrangement links TRBV10-3 to TRBJ2-7; D possibly uses TRBD1 or TRBD2 (6 bases each). Germline lookup yields CDR1 ENHRY and CDR2 SYGVKD. Trimming left V 0 bases short and J 7 bases short, with 10 bases between. CDR3 length: 13 residues. CDR3 in amino acids: CAISESGGGEQYF. In DNA form, the CDR3 reads TGTGCCATCAGTGAGTCCGGGGGCGGAGAGCAGTACTTC.

V usage is TRBV9 and J usage is TRBJ1-1; 9 nucleotides line up with TRBD1. This CDR3 region has 15 residues. V shed 3 bases, J shed 5 bases, and the junction held 8 bases outside the gene matches. CDR1 is SGDLS and CDR2 is YYNGEE in the germline V gene. The CDR3 DNA sequence: TGTGCCAGCAGCGCCACAGGGGGCATCGTGACTGAAGCTTTCTTT. Translated, it gives CASSATGGIVTEAFF.

The chain combines TRBV6-1 with TRBJ1-5, with D uncertain. The V end lost 2 bases, the J end lost 9 bases, and 5 bases lay between the germline ends. The CDR3 runs to 11 residues. Germline V gene sequence: CDR1 MNHNS, CDR2 SASEGT. The CDR3 coding sequence is TGTGCCAGCAGTGAAAATTCGCCCCAGCATTTT. This gives the protein CASSENSPQHF.

The gene calls are TRBV2 and TRBJ2-5, with D possibly TRBD2 on 5 matching bases. The CDR3 consists of 12 residues. V was shortened by 5 bases and J by 4 bases, with 8 bases between the two germline ends. CDR1 SNHLY and CDR2 FYNNEI come from the germline V gene. In DNA form, the CDR3 reads TGTGCCAGCAGTCCCCGGGGAGAGACCCAGTACTTC. Its protein is CASSPRGETQYF.

V usage is TRBV30 and J usage is TRBJ1-5; D is uncertain. Germline V gene data show CDR1 as GTSNPN and CDR2 as SVGIG (reference sequence). The CDR3 has 13 residues. V gave up 6 bases and J gave up 2 bases, with 11 bases separating them. The CDR3: CACTRGGNQPQHF. For the CDR3, the DNA is TGTGCCTGCACTCGGGGAGGCAATCAGCCCCAGCATTTT.

The V and J genes are TRBV6-5 and TRBJ1-1; D remains unclear. This CDR3 spans 13 amino acids. Germline V lookup: CDR1 MNHEY, CDR2 SVGAGI. Trimming pared 2 bases from V and 1 base from J, leaving 5 bases between. The CDR3 here is CASSYNRNTEAFF. CDR3 coding DNA: TGTGCCAGCAGTTACAACAGGAACACTGAAGCTTTCTTT.

The chain carries TRBV21-1 and TRBJ2-7; the D call in the table, TRBD1, was not verified against the DNA. TRBV21-1 is a known pseudogene. The CDR3 is 12 residues long. The CDR3 DNA sequence: TGTGCCAGCAGCAAAGGGGGCGTCGGGCAGTACTTC. Translated: CASSKGGVGQYF.